This T cell receptor beta chain emerged from a study of blood T cell repertoires in COVID-19. Study overall: The United States, Italy and Spain provided the acute and convalescent COVID-19 samples. The analysed material was cDNA or gDNA that came from T cells, B-cell-depleted T cells, or PBMCs.

Authors' analysis steps: Reference gene primer amplification gave nucleated cell count estimates. Repertoires were generated with immunoSEQ multiplex PCR, while TCRdb's copy carries only in-frame clones and drops some. The V and J calls and clone size were taken over from that table, and D and trimming were inferred from the DNA. The sample lists roughly 14,000 clones, over 65% occurring once. Material: peripheral blood. This receptor was obtained from a boy aged 2 to 10 with active or convalescent COVID-19.

CDR3 DNA sequence: TGTGCCAGCAGCGTAAGGTCACAGGGGGCACAAACCGGGGAGCTGTTTTTT. This translates into CASSVRSQGAQTGELFF. J is TRBJ2-2 and V is TRBV9; 9 nucleotides line up with TRBD1. V lost 1 base, J lost 5 bases, and 9 bases stayed unmatched. This CDR3 contains 17 residues. CDR1 is SGDLS, CDR2 YYNGEE, per germline.